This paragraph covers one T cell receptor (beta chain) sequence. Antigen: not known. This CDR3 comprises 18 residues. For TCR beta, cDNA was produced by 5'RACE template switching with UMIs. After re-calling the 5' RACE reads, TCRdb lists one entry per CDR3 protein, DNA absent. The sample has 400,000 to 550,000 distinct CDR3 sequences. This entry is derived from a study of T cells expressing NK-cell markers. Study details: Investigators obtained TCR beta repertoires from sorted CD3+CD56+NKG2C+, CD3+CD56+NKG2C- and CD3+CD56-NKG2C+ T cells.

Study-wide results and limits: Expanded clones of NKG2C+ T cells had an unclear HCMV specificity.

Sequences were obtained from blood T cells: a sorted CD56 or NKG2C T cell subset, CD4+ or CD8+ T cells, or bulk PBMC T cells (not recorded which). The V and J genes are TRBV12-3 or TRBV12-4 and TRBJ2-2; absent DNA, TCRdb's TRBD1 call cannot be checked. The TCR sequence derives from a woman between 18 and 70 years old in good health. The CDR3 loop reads CASSRNRDKRTNTGELFF.